The 25 T cell receptor beta chains presented below share a single source sample, sequenced in a study of Graves' ophthalmopathy and Graves' hyperthyroidism. From RNA, the CDR3 regions of TCR beta chains were amplified and sequenced. First-round RT-PCR used HTBI primers; second-round multiplex PCR followed. TCRdb processed the multiplex PCR reads anew with MiXCR; each CDR3 protein has one entry. The sample shows 200,000 to 300,000 distinct CDR3 sequences, around 45% of them seen only once. The sequenced sample consisted of peripheral blood. These receptors all come from an adult man with Graves' ophthalmopathy.

Written as DNA, the CDR3 is TGTGCCAGCAGCTTAGGAGGCGGGGGGCCAGGGGAGACCCAGTACTTC. The encoded protein is CASSLGGGGPGETQYF. V and J are TRBV7-2 and TRBJ2-5; 8 bases are a match to TRBD2. Germline CDR1 reads SGHTA; CDR2 reads FQGNSA. The V segment lost 1 base and the J segment 5 bases; nucleotides outside the gene matches: 9. This CDR3 spans 16 amino acids.

This chain connects TRBV10-3 to TRBJ2-5; 7 nucleotides line up with TRBD1. V gave up 6 bases and J gave up 5 bases; unmatched junction bases: 9. Germline CDR1 reads ENHRY; CDR2 reads SYGVKD. The CDR3 consists of 14 residues. CDR3 residues: CAIRPTGARETQYF. CDR3 sequence (DNA): TGTGCCATCAGACCTACAGGGGCGCGGGAGACCCAGTACTTC.

The chain joins TRBV12-3 or TRBV12-4 to TRBJ1-5; no clear D gene. Deletions cut 6 bases from V and 0 bases from J, with 9 bases between. The CDR3 has 14 amino acids. Written as DNA, the CDR3 is TGTGCCAGCAGCTTGCCGGATAGCAATCAGCCCCAGCATTTT. This translates into CASSLPDSNQPQHF.

The chain joins TRBV5-1 to TRBJ2-5; 7 positions agree with TRBD2. Per the germline V gene, CDR1 is SGHRS and CDR2 is YFSETQ. The length of the CDR3 is 14 residues. J lost 3 bases, V lost 6 bases, and 8 bases had no gene match. The CDR3 sequence: CASKGGSLEETQYF. The DNA for the CDR3 is TGCGCCAGCAAAGGCGGGAGCCTCGAAGAGACCCAGTACTTC. Full variable domain (rest looked up from reference TRBV5-1 and TRBJ2-5): KAGVTQTPRYLIKTRGQQVTLSCSPISGHRSVSWYQQTPGQGLQFLFEYFSETQRNKGNFPGRFSGRQFSNSRSEMNVSTLELGDSALYLCASKGGSLEETQYFGPGTRLLVL.

This clonotype was observed many times. The V and J genes are TRBV5-8 and TRBJ1-6; D not resolved. Germline loops: CDR1 SGHTS, CDR2 YDEGEE. Trimming removed 3 bases at V and 6 bases at J, with 16 bases between. The CDR3 runs to 16 residues. CDR3 coding DNA: TGTGCCAGCAGCTCCCCCGGCGGGAATCTTAATTCACCCCTCCACTTT. Its translation: CASSSPGGNLNSPLHF.

This clonotype was observed a few times. The J gene is TRBJ1-2, the V gene TRBV7-2; the match to TRBD1 covers 7 bases. The CDR3 contains 16 residues. CDR1 and CDR2 from the germline V gene are SGHTA and FQGNSA. The ends lost 3 bases at V and 4 bases at J; junction bases unmatched: 11. CDR3 sequence reads: CASSFLGGQTPYGYTF. The CDR3 nucleotides read TGTGCCAGCAGCTTCCTAGGGGGACAGACTCCCTATGGCTACACCTTC.

This clonotype was counted between two and nine times. J is TRBJ2-5 and V is TRBV20-1; TRBD2 matches 11 bases. V dropped 6 bases and J dropped 7; count of bases not matched to a gene: 4. Per germline, CDR1 DFQATT and CDR2 SNEGSKA (reference sequence). CDR3 length equals 12 residues. CDR3 bases: TGCAGTGCAAGCGGGACTAGCGGGACCCAGTACTTC. Its protein product is CSASGTSGTQYF.

This chain's CDR3 is CASRDIHSGNTIYF. CDR3 in DNA: TGTGCCAGCAGGGACATCCACTCTGGAAACACCATATATTTT. V is TRBV2 and J is TRBJ1-3, with D perhaps matching TRBD1 (5 bases). Germline loops: CDR1 SNHLY, CDR2 FYNNEI. The V gene lost 6 bases and the J gene lost 0 bases, with 9 bases spanning the gap. CDR3 length equals 14 residues.

This clonotype has a handful of counts. The CDR3 DNA reads TGTGCCAGCAGCTCCAGGTACCCTAGCGGGAGGGCCCCCTACGAGCAGTACTTC. Its translation: CASSSRYPSGRAPYEQYF. This chain connects TRBV7-9 to TRBJ2-7, with TRBD2 matching over 12 bases. Per germline, CDR1 SEHNR and CDR2 FQNEAQ (reference sequence). CDR3 size: 18 residues. Trimming cost V 4 bases and J 2 bases; bases outside gene matches: 12.

V usage is TRBV15 and J usage is TRBJ2-3; TRBD1 might be the D (5 bases). CDR3 length equals 12 residues. Germline V gene lookup returns CDR1 LNHNV and CDR2 YYDKDF (reference sequence). V lost 4 bases and J lost 6, with 8 bases in between. The CDR3 nucleotides are TGTGCCACCAGCAATCAGGGCGATACGCAGTATTTT. Its translation is CATSNQGDTQYF.

V and J are TRBV24-1 and TRBJ2-7; D ambiguous. From germline, CDR1 is KGHDR and CDR2 SFDVKD. The CDR3 covers 8 residues. Trimming removed 2 bases at V and 13 bases at J, with 2 bases between. The CDR3 loop reads CATSDSYF. The CDR3 bases are TGTGCCACCAGTGATTCCTACTTC.

The chain links TRBV6-1 to TRBJ1-5, with 7 bases that match TRBD1. V lost 4 bases, J lost 4 bases, and 1 base stayed unmatched. CDR3 length: 13 amino acids. CDR1 and CDR2 (germline): MNHNS, SASEGT. CDR3 region: CASSVTGNQPQHF. The DNA for the CDR3 is TGTGCCAGCAGTGTGACAGGGAATCAGCCCCAGCATTTT.

In its sample, this clonotype was seen once. J is TRBJ1-5 and V is TRBV15; D is undetermined. CDR1 and CDR2 (germline): LNHNV, YYDKDF (reference sequence). The CDR3 totals 12 residues. Trimming removed 2 bases at V and 5 bases at J, with 4 bases between. This chain's CDR3 is CATSRPYQPQHF. The DNA for the CDR3 is TGTGCCACCAGCAGACCTTATCAGCCCCAGCATTTT.

This clonotype turned up a few times. The chain links TRBV29-1 to TRBJ2-7, with TRBD2 matching 11 bases. Germline V gives CDR1 SQVTM, CDR2 ANQGSEA. The CDR3 runs 13 residues. With 7 bases clipped from V and 6 bases from J, the junction kept 8 bases outside the gene matches. The CDR3, as DNA: TGCAGCGGGACTAGCGGGTACCCAGGCGAGCAGTACTTC. Its protein is CSGTSGYPGEQYF.

With respect to this clonotype: Because it lacks the conserved phenylalanine or tryptophan at the end, this CDR3 is likely a read error. The V and J genes are TRBV6-5 and TRBJ1-6; tentatively, D is TRBD1 (6 bases). The germline V gene encodes CDR1 MNHEY and CDR2 SVGAGI. The CDR3 has 17 amino acids. Trimming shortened V by 2 bases and J by 5 bases, and 16 bases separated the two germline ends. The CDR3 coding sequence is TGTGCCAGCAGTTACCTTCCGGGTGGACAGCATAATTCACCCCTCCACCTT. Amino acid sequence: CASSYLPGGQHNSPLHL.

This chain uses TRBV7-2 with TRBJ2-6; D might be TRBD1 (5 bases). There are 20 residues in the CDR3. Trimming stripped 1 base from V and 2 bases from J, with 21 bases between. Germline V CDR1 and CDR2: SGHTA, FQGNSA. CDR3 DNA sequence: TGTGCCAGCAGCTTAGTATCGCAGGGTTCGTACTTGGCTGGGGCCAACGTCCTGACTTTC. This encodes CASSLVSQGSYLAGANVLTF.

A few counts support this clonotype. The gene calls are TRBV7-9 and TRBJ1-1, with TRBD1 matching 7 bases. The CDR3 loop spans 15 amino acids. V was pared by 5 bases and J by 1 base, with 7 bases of the junction left unmatched. Per germline, CDR1 SEHNR and CDR2 FQNEAQ (reference sequence). DNA of the CDR3: TGTGCCAGCAGCAATCGACAGGGTAGGAACACTGAAGCTTTCTTT. The encoded protein is CASSNRQGRNTEAFF.

In this sample, this clonotype turned up once. The rearrangement joins TRBV7-2 to TRBJ1-1; D uncertain. The germline CDR1 and CDR2 sequences are SGHTA and FQGNSA. This CDR3 region has 13 residues. The V end lost 5 bases, the J end lost 3 bases, and 10 bases lay between the germline ends. CDR3 DNA: TGTGCCAGCAGCAACAAAGAATACACTGAAGCTTTCTTT. Translating gives CASSNKEYTEAFF. The full variable domain, its missing parts supplied by reference TRBV7-2 and TRBJ1-1, is GAGVSQSPSNKVTEKGKDVELRCDPISGHTALYWYRQSLGQGLEFLIYFQGNSAPDKSGLPSDRFSAERTGGSVSTLTIQRTQQEDSAVYLCASSNKEYTEAFFGQGTRLTVV.

This clonotype occurred once. The chain links TRBV28 to TRBJ1-4; D may be TRBD1 (6 bases). The CDR3 is made up of 13 amino acids. V lost 8 bases and J 5 bases, leaving 12 bases between the germline ends. Germline V gives CDR1 MDHEN, CDR2 SYDVKM. This CDR3 reads CASFGGVNEKLFF. CDR3 coding DNA: TGTGCCAGCTTTGGGGGCGTGAATGAAAAACTGTTTTTT.

The V gene is TRBV6-5, the J gene TRBJ1-2, with D tentatively TRBD1 (5 bases). This CDR3 is built from 13 residues. CDR1 and CDR2 from the germline V gene are MNHEY and SVGAGI. Trimming left V 2 bases short and J 2 bases short, with 6 bases between. CDR3 DNA: TGTGCCAGCAGTTACAGGACAAACTATGGCTACACCTTC. Protein sequence: CASSYRTNYGYTF.

This clonotype was recorded a few times. An end of the junction differs from the germline gene, which may be a read error. The CDR3 nucleotides read TGTGCCAGCAGCCACGGACGGAACAAGGCGTGCTTC. Translation: CASSHGRNKACF. The rearrangement uses TRBV16 and TRBJ2-7, with D uncertain. Germline V gives CDR1 KGHSY, CDR2 FQNENV. The CDR3 runs to 12 residues.

In its sample, this clonotype was seen a few times. The rearrangement joins TRBV14 to TRBJ2-5, with D uncertain. This CDR3 has 15 amino acids. The V gene lost 1 base and the J gene lost 5 bases, with 14 bases spanning the gap. Germline lookup yields CDR1 SGHDN and CDR2 FVKESK. The CDR3 coding sequence is TGTGCCAGCAGCCAAGCTGGCTCCCGTGCGGAGACCCAGTACTTC. It yields the protein CASSQAGSRAETQYF.

This clonotype was found a few times. The chain carries TRBV19 and TRBJ1-1, with no clear D. Germline loops: CDR1 LNHDA, CDR2 SQIVND (reference sequence). Trimming shortened V by 1 base and J by 2 bases, and 11 bases separated the two germline ends. This CDR3 is 15 amino acids long. CDR3 DNA sequence: TGTGCCAGTAGTATAGTACGGCAGGCCAACACTGAAGCTTTCTTT. The encoded protein is CASSIVRQANTEAFF.

The V call is TRBV2, the J call TRBJ1-4; no definite D call. The CDR3 contains 14 residues. CDR1 SNHLY and CDR2 FYNNEI come from the germline V gene. Trimming stripped 6 bases from V and 0 bases from J, with 8 bases between. The CDR3 region has the DNA TGTGCCAGCAGCTTCATAGCAACTAATGAAAAACTGTTTTTT. This encodes CASSFIATNEKLFF.

The chain is built from TRBV5-1 and TRBJ1-3; D may be TRBD1 (5 bases). V was pared by 2 bases and J by 0 bases, with 18 bases between. CDR3 length: 18 residues. Per the germline V gene, CDR1 is SGHRS and CDR2 is YFSETQ. CDR3 loop: CASSFAPGLAVSGNTIYF. CDR3 nucleotides: TGCGCCAGCAGCTTTGCACCAGGGTTGGCAGTCTCTGGAAACACCATATATTTT. Based on the CDR3 plus reference TRBV5-1 and TRBJ1-3, the full variable domain is KAGVTQTPRYLIKTRGQQVTLSCSPISGHRSVSWYQQTPGQGLQFLFEYFSETQRNKGNFPGRFSGRQFSNSRSEMNVSTLELGDSALYLCASSFAPGLAVSGNTIYFGEGSWLTVV.